This T cell receptor (beta chain) was identified in a study of blood T cell repertoires in COVID-19. Here immunoSEQ multiplex PCR was the method, and the copy in TCRdb shows in-frame clones only, minus some. This table has hundreds of thousands of clones, roughly 90% appearing once. This CDR3 comprises 15 residues. V lost 2 bases, J lost 6 bases, and 8 bases stayed unmatched. CDR1 and CDR2 (germline): LGHDT, YNNKEL (reference sequence). Material: peripheral blood. The chain has TRBV3-1 (or the pseudogene TRBV3-2) and TRBJ2-3; 7 nucleotides match TRBD2. The TCR was taken from a woman in her 70s with COVID-19, enrolled during active disease. The CDR3 spells CASSQRGGGLDTQYF. In nucleotides, the CDR3 is TGTGCCAGCAGCCAACGCGGGGGAGGGTTGGATACGCAGTATTTT.